This T cell receptor (beta chain) was recorded in a study of T cell changes during pregnancy in multiple sclerosis. Looked up from germline, CDR1 is SGHTA and CDR2 is FQGNSA. This CDR3 is built from 14 residues. Deletions cut 6 bases from V and 0 bases from J, with 9 bases between. TCRdb keeps only in-frame clones here, not all; method: immunoSEQ multiplex PCR. Of tens of thousands of clones listed, around 92% are singletons. The material sequenced was peripheral blood, taken in the third trimester of pregnancy. The TCR was taken from a female donor in good health, enrolled as a control in a pregnancy study. The chain has TRBV7-2 and TRBJ2-4, with D perhaps TRBD2 (5 bases). Here the CDR3 DNA reads TGTGCCAGCAGAGGTGCGGGAGCCAAAAACATTCAGTACTTC. Protein sequence: CASRGAGAKNIQYF.